These 11 T cell receptor beta chains were all obtained from the same sample, sequenced in a study of cytomegalovirus exposure and HLA in healthy donors. Primers included in the PCR were 60 Vbeta and 13 Jbeta primers. Clones were sequenced by immunoSEQ multiplex PCR, and TCRdb holds only the in-frame ones, with some missing. The sample holds 150,000 to 200,000 clones, around three quarters seen once. The specimen sequenced was PBMCs. The source of these receptors is a boy between 10 and 17 years old in good health and CMV-seronegative.

V is TRBV11-3 and J is TRBJ2-7; 10 nucleotides align to TRBD2. The CDR3 spans 16 residues. After removal of 0 bases from V and 4 bases from J, the junction contained 6 bases not matched to a gene. Germline V gene data show CDR1 as SGHNT and CDR2 as YENEEA. In DNA, the CDR3 is TGTGCCAGCAGCTTAGATCCTAGCGGGAGATCGTACGAGCAGTACTTC. Translation: CASSLDPSGRSYEQYF. Drawing the rest from reference TRBV11-3 and TRBJ2-7, the complete variable domain is EAGVVQSPRYKIIEKKQPVAFWCNPISGHNTLYWYLQNLGQGPELLIRYENEEAVDDSQLPKDRFSAERLKGVDSTLKIQPAELGDSAVYLCASSLDPSGRSYEQYFGPGTRLTVT.

V usage is TRBV30 and J usage is TRBJ1-1; D might be TRBD1 (6 bases). V shed 2 bases and J shed 6 bases, with 7 bases lying between them. CDR1 and CDR2 (germline): GTSNPN, SVGIG (reference sequence). The CDR3 has 11 residues. CDR3 loop: CAWSTGPEAFF. CDR3 DNA: TGTGCCTGGAGTACAGGGCCTGAAGCTTTCTTT.

This clone has only one observation. The rearrangement links TRBV2 to TRBJ2-4; no clear D. This CDR3 spans 16 amino acids. Trimming pared 3 bases from V and 0 bases from J, leaving 12 bases between. Germline-derived CDR1 and CDR2 are SNHLY and FYNNEI. The CDR3 region is CASSDHQLLAKNIQYF. CDR3 DNA sequence: TGTGCCAGCAGTGACCACCAACTACTAGCCAAAAACATTCAGTACTTC.

The rearrangement links TRBV14 to TRBJ2-3; 9 bases map to TRBD1. Looked up from germline, CDR1 is SGHDN and CDR2 is FVKESK. The CDR3 has 15 amino acids. The V and J ends lost 6 bases and 2 bases, in that order; junction bases with no gene match: 6. The DNA for the CDR3 is TGTGCCAGCAGTGAATGGACAGGGGTCACAGATACGCAGTATTTT. The encoded protein is CASSEWTGVTDTQYF.

The chain is built from TRBV30 and TRBJ1-2, with D perhaps matching TRBD1 (6 bases). There are 15 residues in the CDR3. Germline values: CDR1 GTSNPN, CDR2 SVGIG (reference sequence). With 1 base removed from V and 1 base from J, the gap between germline ends came to 13 bases. The CDR3 DNA is TGTGCCTGGAGTGCCGCGGACAGAATTAACTATGGCTACACCTTC. This codes for CAWSAADRINYGYTF.

The count of this clone is one. The rearrangement links TRBV7-9 to TRBJ1-3; D gene ambiguous. This CDR3 region has 14 residues. Germline V gene sequence: CDR1 SEHNR, CDR2 FQNEAQ (reference sequence). The V end lost 6 bases, the J end lost 0 bases, and 9 bases lay between the germline ends. The CDR3 here is CASRRLTSGNTIYF. The CDR3 bases are TGTGCCAGCAGGCGACTGACCTCTGGAAACACCATATATTTT.

The chain employs TRBV2 and TRBJ2-7; 7 nucleotides line up with TRBD2. Germline V gene lookup returns CDR1 SNHLY and CDR2 FYNNEI. V lost 4 bases and J lost 4; bases outside the gene matches: 7. This CDR3 contains 14 residues. CDR3: CASSASGGTYEQYF. For the CDR3, the DNA is TGTGCCAGCAGTGCGTCGGGGGGAACATACGAGCAGTACTTC.

The chain joins TRBV18 to TRBJ2-1; possible D gene TRBD1, 6 bases. Trimming shortened V by 1 base and J by 7 bases, and 8 bases separated the two germline ends. The germline CDR1 and CDR2 sequences are KGHSH and LQKENI. The CDR3 loop spans 13 amino acids. For the CDR3, the DNA is TGTGCCAGCTCACCACAAGGGGGTAATGAGCAGTTCTTC. It is translated as CASSPQGGNEQFF.

The chain recombines TRBV13 with TRBJ2-1; possibly TRBD2 for D (5 bases). Germline V gene sequence: CDR1 PRHDT, CDR2 FYEKMQ (reference sequence). The CDR3 extends over 15 amino acids. V lost 6 bases and J lost 2, with 14 bases in between. The CDR3 nucleotides are TGTGCCAGCAGGTTGGGGAGACTTACCTACAATGAGCAGTTCTTC. It is translated as CASRLGRLTYNEQFF.

The V gene is TRBV19, the J gene TRBJ1-2; no reliable D call. The CDR3 is made up of 13 amino acids. Per the germline V gene, CDR1 is LNHDA and CDR2 is SQIVND (reference sequence). Trimming left V 7 bases short and J 0 bases short, with 9 bases between. CDR3 loop: CASTYTANYGYTF. CDR3 bases: TGTGCCAGTACCTATACGGCTAACTATGGCTACACCTTC.

The rearrangement uses TRBV19 and TRBJ1-6, with D possibly TRBD1 on 5 matching bases. The CDR3 totals 18 residues. V dropped 0 bases and J dropped 8 bases, with 20 bases sitting between them. CDR1 and CDR2 (germline): LNHDA, SQIVND (reference sequence). CDR3 in amino acids: CASSIDHPGRPGDSPLHF. For the CDR3, the DNA is TGTGCCAGTAGTATAGACCACCCCGGACGGCCGGGGGATTCACCCCTCCACTTT.